The next 29 T cell receptor beta chains were all read from a single sample in a study of blood T cell repertoires in COVID-19. Using immunoSEQ multiplex PCR, the repertoire was profiled, and TCRdb retains in-frame clones only, with some absent. In the table there are a few hundred thousand clones, around four fifths of which are singletons. The sequenced material came from peripheral blood. Receptor source: a woman aged 45-59 years with active or convalescent COVID-19.

The chain has TRBV6-2 or TRBV6-3 and TRBJ2-1, with a weak D call TRBD2 (6 bases). This CDR3 region has 15 residues. V was pared by 6 bases and J by 0 bases, with 12 bases between. Germline V CDR1 and CDR2: MNHEY, SVGEGT. The CDR3 DNA reads TGTGCCAGCAGCCATACTAGCCCCTCCTACAATGAGCAGTTCTTC. Protein sequence: CASSHTSPSYNEQFF.

The chain combines TRBV6-2 or TRBV6-3 with TRBJ2-1; TRBD2 matches 13 bases. Per germline, CDR1 MNHEY and CDR2 SVGEGT. The CDR3 extends over 18 amino acids. V shed 2 bases and J 1 base; nucleotides not matched to a gene: 5. In DNA, the CDR3 is TGTGCCAGCAGTTACCCGGGACTAGCGGGACGATCCTACAATGAGCAGTTCTTC. Encoded protein: CASSYPGLAGRSYNEQFF.

V usage is TRBV7-8 and J usage is TRBJ2-5; TRBD1 is a possible D gene (7 bases). The CDR3 length is 16 residues. V dropped 3 bases and J dropped 1 base, with 15 bases sitting between them. Germline-derived CDR1 and CDR2 are SGHVS and FQNEAQ. CDR3 region: CASSLGRGALQETQYF. The DNA for the CDR3 is TGTGCCAGCAGCTTGGGCAGGGGGGCCCTCCAAGAGACCCAGTACTTC.

The chain carries TRBV15 and TRBJ1-1, with 12 bases fitting TRBD1. Germline V CDR1 and CDR2: LNHNV, YYDKDF (reference sequence). The CDR3 extends over 14 amino acids. Trimming took 2 bases from V and 8 from J; bases not matched to a gene: 3. The CDR3: CATSRRGQGAEAFF. CDR3 nucleotide sequence: TGTGCCACCAGCAGAAGGGGACAGGGGGCGGAAGCTTTCTTT.

The genes are TRBV3-1 (or the pseudogene TRBV3-2) and TRBJ2-2; 13 bases match TRBD2. Germline V gene sequence: CDR1 LGHDT, CDR2 YNNKEL (reference sequence). The CDR3 is 19 residues long. The J segment lost 4 bases and the V segment lost 4 bases, leaving 12 bases of the junction unmatched. Written as DNA, the CDR3 is TGTGCCAGCAGCCCTCTAATATACGGACTAGCGGGAGCCACCGGGGAGCTGTTTTTT. This encodes CASSPLIYGLAGATGELFF.

The chain carries TRBV6-1 and TRBJ2-3; 8 nucleotides align to TRBD2. The V gene end was trimmed by 2 bases and the J gene end by 4 bases; junction bases not matched to a gene: 5. The CDR3 has 15 amino acids. The germline CDR1 and CDR2 sequences are MNHNS and SASEGT. The CDR3 DNA reads TGTGCCAGCAGTGAACGATTTAGCGGGGCAGATACGCAGTATTTT. This codes for CASSERFSGADTQYF.

The chain joins TRBV12-3 or TRBV12-4 to TRBJ1-1, with D hard to call. Trimming took 1 base from V and 8 from J, leaving 11 bases between them. The CDR3 is 13 amino acids. In DNA form, the CDR3 reads TGTGCCAGCAGTTTAGGGGCAGTTAGAGAAGCTTTCTTT. As protein: CASSLGAVREAFF.

The V and J genes are TRBV27 and TRBJ1-1, with D perhaps TRBD1 (5 bases). The CDR3 runs 15 residues. The V gene's germline CDR1 is MNHEY and CDR2 SMNVEV (reference sequence). The V end lost 3 bases, the J end lost 0 bases, and 11 bases lay between the germline ends. The CDR3 DNA sequence: TGTGCCAGCAGTTTCAGGGCCCGGATGAACACTGAAGCTTTCTTT. Amino acid sequence: CASSFRARMNTEAFF.

The rearrangement links TRBV29-1 to TRBJ2-3, with TRBD2 as a possible D gene (6 bases). The CDR3 totals 14 residues. V lost 3 bases, J lost 3 bases, and 13 bases lay in between. Germline V lookup: CDR1 SQVTM, CDR2 ANQGSEA. CDR3 residues: CSVDPSGRTDTQYF. For the CDR3, the DNA is TGCAGCGTTGATCCCAGCGGGCGTACAGATACGCAGTATTTT.

V is TRBV2 and J is TRBJ1-2; D remains unclear. Germline CDR1 is SNHLY and CDR2 is FYNNEI. The CDR3 length is 12 residues. Deletions cut 8 bases from V and 4 bases from J, with 11 bases between. The CDR3 spells CASEILGYGYTF. Here the CDR3 DNA reads TGTGCCAGCGAGATTCTCGGCTATGGCTACACCTTC.

This chain links TRBV10-2 with TRBJ2-1; TRBD2 matches 12 bases. The CDR3 sequence is 14 residues long. Germline CDR1 is WSHSY and CDR2 is SAAADI. Trimming removed 7 bases from V and 7 bases from J; junction bases left unmatched: 5. CDR3 loop: CASTRTSGMNEQFF. The CDR3 nucleotides are TGCGCCAGCACCAGGACTAGCGGGATGAATGAGCAGTTCTTC.

In this sample, this clone turned up once. The chain employs TRBV5-8 and TRBJ1-5; 8 nucleotides match TRBD1. Germline V lookup: CDR1 SGHTS, CDR2 YDEGEE. The CDR3 is 16 residues long. Trimming cost V 1 base and J 0 bases; bases outside gene matches: 3. In DNA, the CDR3 is TGTGCCAGCAGCTTGCAGGGGGCTGGTAGCAATCAGCCCCAGCATTTT. Its translation: CASSLQGAGSNQPQHF.

The rearrangement uses TRBV25-1 and TRBJ1-2, with TRBD1 matching over 8 bases. The CDR3 has 15 residues. Germline V gives CDR1 MGHDK, CDR2 SYGVNS. Trimming cost V 4 bases and J 12 bases; bases outside gene matches: 16. The CDR3 sequence: CASSASPGQETWDTF. The CDR3 DNA sequence: TGTGCCAGCAGTGCTTCCCCGGGACAGGAGACTTGGGACACCTTC.

This chain's CDR3 is CVSKSRRGRLTDTQYF. DNA of the CDR3: TGTGTGTCAAAGTCCCGCAGGGGACGACTCACAGATACGCAGTATTTT. The gene calls are TRBV2 and TRBJ2-3; a weak D match, TRBD1 (6 bases). Germline V gene lookup returns CDR1 SNHLY and CDR2 FYNNEI. This CDR3 has 16 amino acids.

The rearrangement uses TRBV6-5 and TRBJ2-1; 15 bases align to TRBD2. The CDR3 sequence is 16 residues long. CDR1 and CDR2 from the germline V gene are MNHEY and SVGAGI. V lost 0 bases, J lost 7 bases, and 1 base stayed unmatched. The CDR3 is CASSYSGTSGRNEQFF. The CDR3 DNA reads as TGTGCCAGCAGTTACTCGGGGACTAGCGGGAGGAATGAGCAGTTCTTC.

The chain couples TRBV4-1 to TRBJ2-4, with 9 nucleotides matching TRBD2. The CDR3 loop spans 14 amino acids. The V and J ends lost 4 bases and 7 bases, in that order; junction bases with no gene match: 5. Germline V gene sequence: CDR1 MGHRA, CDR2 YSYEKL. CDR3 sequence reads: CASSLNSGSNIQYF. The CDR3 DNA is TGCGCCAGCAGCCTAAATAGCGGGAGTAACATTCAGTACTTC.

The V and J genes are TRBV6-5 and TRBJ1-5, with 7 bases identical to TRBD1. V was clipped by 8 bases and J by 5 bases; unmatched bases: 6. Germline V CDR1 and CDR2: MNHEY, SVGAGI. This CDR3 is 13 amino acids long. CDR3 sequence: CASEGQFDQPQHF. As DNA, the CDR3 is TGTGCCAGCGAGGGACAGTTCGATCAGCCCCAGCATTTT.

This chain connects TRBV14 to TRBJ1-1; D is possibly TRBD1 (5 bases). CDR3 length: 15 amino acids. V lost 0 bases, J lost 4 bases, and 12 bases lay in between. Germline V gene data show CDR1 as SGHDN and CDR2 as FVKESK. CDR3 DNA: TGTGCCAGCAGCCAAGAGGGGGGATTACGCACTGAAGCTTTCTTT. As protein: CASSQEGGLRTEAFF. Drawing the rest from reference TRBV14 and TRBJ1-1, the complete variable domain is EAGVTQFPSHSVIEKGQTVTLRCDPISGHDNLYWYRRVMGKEIKFLLHFVKESKQDESGMPNNRFLAERTGGTYSTLKVQPAELEDSGVYFCASSQEGGLRTEAFFGQGTRLTVV.

V is TRBV3-1 (or the pseudogene TRBV3-2) and J is TRBJ2-1, with 8 positions matching TRBD2. V lost 1 base to trimming and J lost 6 bases; unmatched junction nucleotides: 8. The germline CDR1 and CDR2 sequences are LGHDT and YNNKEL (reference sequence). The CDR3 is 16 amino acids. Here the CDR3 reads CASSQGTGLGGNEQFF. DNA of the CDR3: TGTGCCAGCAGCCAAGGGACGGGACTAGGGGGCAATGAGCAGTTCTTC.

This clone was seen a single time. The CDR3 spells CASSLGVAASYEQYF. The CDR3 DNA reads as TGTGCCAGCAGCTTAGGGGTAGCGGCCTCCTACGAGCAGTACTTC. The chain couples TRBV11-2 to TRBJ2-7, with a possible D match to TRBD2 (6 bases). Germline CDR1 SGHAT, CDR2 FQNNGV. V gave up 1 base and J gave up 0 bases, with 10 bases separating them. The CDR3 has 15 amino acids. Variable domain in full (rest from reference TRBV11-2 and TRBJ2-7): EAGVAQSPRYKIIEKRQSVAFWCNPISGHATLYWYQQILGQGPKLLIQFQNNGVVDDSQLPKDRFSAERLKGVDSTLKIQPAKLEDSAVYLCASSLGVAASYEQYFGPGTRLTVT.

The rearrangement uses TRBV11-1 and TRBJ2-3, with a weak D call TRBD1 (5 bases). Trimming removed 6 bases from V and 6 bases from J, with 13 bases in between. CDR1 is SGHAT, CDR2 FQDESV, per germline (reference sequence). This CDR3 comprises 13 residues. The CDR3 reads CASRKLGRDTQYF. CDR3 in DNA: TGTGCCAGCAGAAAACTGGGGCGTGATACGCAGTATTTT.

This clone came up a few times. This chain links TRBV7-9 with TRBJ2-7; perhaps TRBD1 as D (7 bases). This CDR3 contains 16 residues. CDR1 and CDR2 from the germline V gene are SEHNR and FQNEAQ (reference sequence). V was trimmed by 5 bases and J by 6 bases, leaving 23 bases between them. The CDR3 protein is CASSPRGDRGKGEQYF. CDR3 DNA: TGTGCCAGCAGCCCTAGGGGGGACAGAGGCAAAGGCGAGCAGTACTTC.

The chain combines TRBV19 with TRBJ2-3; 14 nucleotides line up with TRBD2. J was trimmed by 8 bases and V by 4 bases; bases with no gene match: 8. The germline V gene encodes CDR1 LNHDA and CDR2 SQIVND (reference sequence). The CDR3 is made up of 16 amino acids. CDR3 sequence: CASSRAGTSGSGTQYF. CDR3 bases: TGTGCCAGTAGTAGGGCCGGGACTAGCGGGAGTGGTACGCAGTATTTT.

The gene calls are TRBV12-3 or TRBV12-4 and TRBJ1-2, with D hard to call. Trimming removed 1 base at V and 8 bases at J, with 11 bases between. The CDR3 length is 13 residues. The CDR3 nucleotides are TGTGCCAGCAGTTTAGGAGGGTTGTACGGCTACACCTTC. This gives the protein CASSLGGLYGYTF.

The chain couples TRBV9 to TRBJ2-2; maybe TRBD1 (6 bases). This CDR3 region has 14 residues. Germline-derived CDR1 and CDR2 are SGDLS and YYNGEE. Trimming removed 2 bases at V and 1 base at J, with 6 bases between. The CDR3 bases are TGTGCCAGCAGCGTGGACAGGAACACCGGGGAGCTGTTTTTT. The encoded protein is CASSVDRNTGELFF.

This sequence joins TRBV5-6 and TRBJ2-7; no firm D call. Trimming removed 4 bases at V and 6 bases at J, with 11 bases between. This CDR3 contains 12 residues. The germline V gene encodes CDR1 SGHDT and CDR2 YYEEEE. This chain's CDR3 is CASSLDSAEQYF. DNA of the CDR3: TGTGCCAGCAGCCTCGACTCCGCCGAGCAGTACTTC.

The chain combines TRBV7-2 with TRBJ1-6; D not resolved. Germline V gene lookup returns CDR1 SGHTA and CDR2 FQGNSA. The CDR3 sequence is 14 residues long. The germline V and J ends were trimmed by 7 bases and 6 bases, with 13 bases remaining between them. CDR3 bases: TGTGCCAGCAAAGTTATAACAGCTAATTCACCCCTCCACTTT. Its protein is CASKVITANSPLHF.

This chain joins TRBV5-4 and TRBJ1-1; 7 bases agree with TRBD1. CDR1 SGHNT and CDR2 YYREEE come from the germline V gene (reference sequence). The CDR3 consists of 12 residues. V lost 4 bases, J lost 6 bases, and 3 bases stayed unmatched. The CDR3 here is CASSGTEPEAFF. CDR3 bases: TGTGCCAGCAGCGGGACAGAACCTGAAGCTTTCTTT.

This clone was detected only once. The chain carries TRBV28 and TRBJ1-2; 8 bases map to TRBD1. V gave up 7 bases and J gave up 7 bases; unmatched junction bases: 11. From germline, CDR1 is MDHEN and CDR2 SYDVKM. CDR3 size: 14 residues. The CDR3 region is CASKGPGGDPGYTF. The CDR3 DNA reads TGTGCCAGCAAAGGACCAGGGGGCGACCCTGGCTACACCTTC.